One and the same sample provided the 13 T cell receptor beta chains below, sequenced in a study of shared clonotypes between healthy human individuals. Data came from immunoSEQ multiplex PCR; TCRdb stores just in-frame clones and leaves some out. The data show about 2.2 million clones, roughly 93% seen once. Positive CCR7 selection of CD45RO-negative cells yielded the naive CD8 cells, and terminally differentiated effector memory CD45RA+ cells were excluded. Material: naive CD8+ T cells from PBMCs. The source is a young man in good health. Some clones in this sample may be carry-over from other donors' samples.

The chain links TRBV9 to TRBJ2-5, with 8 bases fitting TRBD2. CDR3 length: 18 residues. V dropped 0 bases and J dropped 5; count of bases not matched to a gene: 15. Germline CDR1 is SGDLS and CDR2 is YYNGEE. The CDR3 here is CASSVDGLAGPGGETQYF. The CDR3 DNA is TGTGCCAGCAGCGTAGACGGTCTAGCGGGTCCGGGAGGGGAGACCCAGTACTTC.

The CDR3 region is CASSPRLAGGPQFF. For the CDR3, the DNA is TGCGCCAGCAGCCCTCGACTAGCGGGAGGCCCTCAGTTCTTC. The V gene is TRBV4-3, the J gene TRBJ2-1, with 13 bases lining up with TRBD2. Germline CDR1 and CDR2: LGHNA and YSLEER. CDR3 length: 14 residues. V shed 4 bases, J shed 13 bases, and the junction held 7 bases outside the gene matches.

The chain has TRBV11-2 and TRBJ2-7; the match to TRBD2 covers 12 bases. The CDR3 loop spans 17 amino acids. Germline-derived CDR1 and CDR2 are SGHAT and FQNNGV. V gave up 0 bases and J gave up 0 bases; unmatched junction bases: 3. CDR3 DNA: TGTGCCAGCAGCTTAGATAGACTAGCGGGAGTCTCCTACGAGCAGTACTTC. It is translated as CASSLDRLAGVSYEQYF.

V is TRBV28 and J is TRBJ2-7; D possibly corresponds to TRBD1 (6 bases). Germline lookup yields CDR1 MDHEN and CDR2 SYDVKM. This CDR3 is built from 13 residues. Trimming left V 1 base short and J 5 bases short, with 9 bases between. CDR3 bases: TGTGCCAGCAGTTTATTATCAGGGGACGAGCAGTACTTC. It translates to CASSLLSGDEQYF.

This chain joins TRBV5-1 and TRBJ2-2, with a tentative D call TRBD1 (5 bases). Germline CDR1 is SGHRS and CDR2 is YFSETQ. CDR3 length equals 14 residues. The V gene lost 2 bases and the J gene lost 6 bases, with 11 bases spanning the gap. CDR3 protein: CASSFGQGPGELFF. CDR3 in DNA: TGCGCCAGCAGCTTCGGACAAGGCCCCGGGGAGCTGTTTTTT.

The chain combines TRBV28 with TRBJ2-1; 11 bases match TRBD2. Germline-derived CDR1 and CDR2 are MDHEN and SYDVKM. V lost 3 bases to trimming and J lost 6 bases; unmatched junction nucleotides: 10. The CDR3 is made up of 17 amino acids. DNA for the CDR3: TGTGCCAGCAGTTTTGGAGGGTCAGGACTAGCGGGCAATGAGCAGTTCTTC. Encoded protein: CASSFGGSGLAGNEQFF.

The chain carries TRBV9 and TRBJ1-1, with no clear D. This CDR3 is 13 amino acids long. Trimming removed 4 bases from V and 6 bases from J, with 13 bases in between. The germline CDR1 and CDR2 sequences are SGDLS and YYNGEE. Written as DNA, the CDR3 is TGTGCCAGCAGCCTAACTCATTCGGCTGAAGCTTTCTTT. This codes for CASSLTHSAEAFF. Drawing the rest from reference TRBV9 and TRBJ1-1, the complete variable domain is DSGVTQTPKHLITATGQRVTLRCSPRSGDLSVYWYQQSLDQGLQFLIQYYNGEERAKGNILERFSAQQFPDLHSELNLSSLELGDSALYFCASSLTHSAEAFFGQGTRLTVV.

The gene calls are TRBV7-9 and TRBJ2-7, with D tentatively TRBD2 (5 bases). The CDR3 sequence is 17 residues long. Germline CDR1 SEHNR, CDR2 FQNEAQ (reference sequence). Between the trimmed V and J ends, which lost 4 bases and 2 bases, there was a span of 21 bases. The CDR3 protein is CASSSVISETSAYEQYF. CDR3 nucleotides: TGTGCCAGCAGCTCCGTAATTAGCGAGACCTCGGCCTACGAGCAGTACTTC.

This clone is a singleton in its sample. Other DNA sequences of this sample code for an identical CDR3. The CDR3 sequence is CASSLDRSYEQYF. Here the CDR3 DNA reads TGTGCCAGCAGTTTAGACAGATCCTACGAGCAGTACTTC. The chain couples TRBV27 to TRBJ2-7, with TRBD1 as a possible D gene (5 bases). The CDR3 has 13 amino acids. Germline-derived CDR1 and CDR2 are MNHEY and SMNVEV (reference sequence). V was clipped by 2 bases and J by 1 base, with 6 bases between them.

The chain couples TRBV7-9 to TRBJ1-2; no definite D call. CDR3 length: 14 residues. CDR1 and CDR2 (germline): SEHNR, FQNEAQ (reference sequence). V was clipped by 0 bases and J by 4 bases, with 9 bases between them. CDR3 sequence reads: CASSLALAGYGYTF. CDR3 in DNA: TGTGCCAGCAGCTTAGCGCTGGCTGGCTATGGCTACACCTTC.

The CDR3 loop is CASADRLSSSYNEQFF. The CDR3 DNA follows: TGTGCTAGTGCCGATCGACTCTCGAGCTCCTACAATGAGCAGTTCTTC. The genes are TRBV12-5 and TRBJ2-1; D not resolved. V lost 7 bases, J lost 0 bases, and 16 bases lay in between. CDR1 is LGHNT and CDR2 is FRNRAP in the germline V gene. The CDR3 has 16 amino acids.

This chain links TRBV29-1 with TRBJ2-5; the match to TRBD1 covers 9 bases. With the DNA end fitting TRBJ2-7 better, the J assignment may be wrong. Germline CDR1 and CDR2: SQVTM and ANQGSEA. The length of the CDR3 is 13 residues. CDR3 loop: CSVYRTGVYEQYF. Here the CDR3 DNA reads TGCAGCGTTTACCGGACAGGGGTCTACGAGCAGTACTTC.

With regard to this clone: A much more abundant neighbour one base away suggests this may be a read error. This rearrangement joins TRBV14 to TRBJ2-1, with 11 bases lining up with TRBD2. J was trimmed by 2 bases and V by 5 bases; bases with no gene match: 2. Germline V gene sequence: CDR1 SGHDN, CDR2 FVKESK. CDR3 size: 15 residues. The CDR3: CASSVLAGAYNEQFF. CDR3 in DNA: TGTGCCAGCAGCGTACTAGCGGGAGCCTACAATGAGCAGTTCTTC.